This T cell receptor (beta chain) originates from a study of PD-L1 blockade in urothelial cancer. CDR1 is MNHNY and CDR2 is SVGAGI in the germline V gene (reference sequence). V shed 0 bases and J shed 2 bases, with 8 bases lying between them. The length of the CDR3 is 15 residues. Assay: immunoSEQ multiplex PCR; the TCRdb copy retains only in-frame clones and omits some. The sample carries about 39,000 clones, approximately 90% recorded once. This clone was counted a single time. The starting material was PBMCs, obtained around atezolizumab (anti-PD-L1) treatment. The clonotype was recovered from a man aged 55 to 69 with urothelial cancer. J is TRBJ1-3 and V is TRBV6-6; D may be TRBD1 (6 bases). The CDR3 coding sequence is TGTGCCAGCAGTTACTCACAGGGAGCTGGAAACACCATATATTTT. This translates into CASSYSQGAGNTIYF.